The 24 T cell receptor beta chains below come from one sample, sequenced in a study of identifying expanded T cells in peripheral blood. The repertoire was sequenced with immunoSEQ multiplex PCR; TCRdb's copy has only in-frame clones and lacks some. The data contain approximately 100,000 clones, about 89% of them singletons. Sequenced material: blood. All receptors come from a person aged 18 to 75 in good health.

The V gene is TRBV5-6, the J gene TRBJ2-5; 7 bases are a match to TRBD1. This CDR3 has 13 residues. CDR1 and CDR2 (germline): SGHDT, YYEEEE. The V and J ends lost 4 bases and 4 bases, in that order; junction bases with no gene match: 4. CDR3 sequence (DNA): TGTGCCAGCAGCCCACCAGGGGGAGAGACCCAGTACTTC. Protein sequence: CASSPPGGETQYF.

V gene TRBV27 combines with J gene TRBJ1-4; 9 positions match TRBD1. CDR3 length: 15 amino acids. The J segment lost 7 bases and the V segment lost 3 bases, leaving 6 bases of the junction unmatched. Per the germline V gene, CDR1 is MNHEY and CDR2 is SMNVEV (reference sequence). The CDR3 region has the DNA TGTGCCAGCAGTTTCACAGGGGGCAAGAGTGAAAAACTGTTTTTT. Its translation is CASSFTGGKSEKLFF.

The gene calls are TRBV29-1 and TRBJ1-2; 10 bases line up with TRBD1. The germline V gene encodes CDR1 SQVTM and CDR2 ANQGSEA. The CDR3 has 16 residues. Trimming cost V 4 bases and J 0 bases; bases outside gene matches: 8. CDR3 nucleotide sequence: TGCAGCGTTGGGCGGGACAGGGGCCCTGCTAACTATGGCTACACCTTC. This translates into CSVGRDRGPANYGYTF.

This chain joins TRBV5-1 and TRBJ2-3; D may be TRBD1 (5 bases). The CDR3 is made up of 15 amino acids. The germline CDR1 and CDR2 sequences are SGHRS and YFSETQ. Trimming shortened V by 0 bases and J by 6 bases, and 14 bases separated the two germline ends. CDR3 sequence reads: CASSLEGYTRDTQYF. The CDR3 region has the DNA TGCGCCAGCAGCTTGGAGGGGTACACCCGGGATACGCAGTATTTT.

This clone was recorded only once. The chain is built from TRBV9 and TRBJ2-1; no clear D gene. This CDR3 region has 13 residues. Germline loops: CDR1 SGDLS, CDR2 YYNGEE. Trimming removed 4 bases at V and 9 bases at J, with 14 bases between. CDR3 loop: CASSPQGWGEQFF. CDR3 coding DNA: TGTGCCAGCAGCCCGCAAGGGTGGGGTGAGCAGTTCTTC. The variable domain in full, completed from reference TRBV9 and TRBJ2-1, reads DSGVTQTPKHLITATGQRVTLRCSPRSGDLSVYWYQQSLDQGLQFLIQYYNGEERAKGNILERFSAQQFPDLHSELNLSSLELGDSALYFCASSPQGWGEQFFGPGTRLTVL.

V and J are TRBV11-2 and TRBJ2-5; D might be TRBD2 (7 bases). The germline CDR1 and CDR2 sequences are SGHAT and FQNNGV. The CDR3 contains 17 residues. V lost 5 bases, J lost 7 bases, and 26 bases lay in between. The CDR3 sequence is CASSPTGRGRGSWTQYF. The CDR3 DNA sequence: TGTGCCAGCAGCCCCACCGGAAGGGGGAGGGGGTCGTGGACCCAGTACTTC.

The CDR3 coding sequence is TGTGCCAGTAGTATAGAAAGGATGAGAAGGCAGGGCGCGCATCAGCCCCAGCATTTT. Translation: CASSIERMRRQGAHQPQHF. The genes are TRBV19 and TRBJ1-5; D is possibly TRBD1 (5 bases). The CDR3 runs to 19 residues. Per germline, CDR1 LNHDA and CDR2 SQIVND (reference sequence). V was clipped by 0 bases and J by 5 bases, with 23 bases between them.

This rearrangement joins TRBV9 to TRBJ2-1; D possibly corresponds to TRBD2 (5 bases). The CDR3 spans 12 residues. Trimming removed 4 bases from V and 4 bases from J, with 6 bases in between. Per germline, CDR1 SGDLS and CDR2 YYNGEE. This chain's CDR3 is CASSKRYNEQFF. DNA of the CDR3: TGTGCCAGCAGCAAGCGGTACAATGAGCAGTTCTTC.

The genes are TRBV7-9 and TRBJ1-1; D ambiguous. CDR3 length equals 15 residues. Germline values: CDR1 SEHNR, CDR2 FQNEAQ (reference sequence). Trimming stripped 4 bases from V and 0 bases from J, with 12 bases between. The CDR3 DNA follows: TGTGCCAGCAGCTACCACCATGACCTGAACACTGAAGCTTTCTTT. Translation: CASSYHHDLNTEAFF.

The genes are TRBV6-1 and TRBJ2-5; D is ambiguous. The CDR3 loop spans 15 amino acids. The germline gives CDR1 MNHNS, CDR2 SASEGT. The V and J ends lost 1 base and 6 bases respectively, with 15 bases between them. This CDR3 reads CASSEGISQRQTQYF. The CDR3 DNA reads TGTGCCAGCAGTGAAGGGATTAGCCAAAGGCAGACCCAGTACTTC.

This chain links TRBV6-1 with TRBJ2-7; D may be TRBD2 (6 bases). V was cut by 7 bases and J by 3 bases, with 10 bases left in between. CDR1 MNHNS and CDR2 SASEGT come from the germline V gene. The CDR3 extends over 12 amino acids. CDR3 bases: TGTGCCAGCACGGAGGGAGGCTACGAGCAGTACTTC. Protein product: CASTEGGYEQYF.

DNA of the CDR3: TGTGCCAGCAGTTTCGCAAGCCGGGGAGAGCAGTACTTC. Translated, it gives CASSFASRGEQYF. This rearrangement joins TRBV28 to TRBJ2-7; a weak D match, TRBD2 (5 bases). The germline CDR1 and CDR2 sequences are MDHEN and SYDVKM. The V end lost 3 bases, the J end lost 7 bases, and 13 bases lay between the germline ends. The CDR3 sequence is 13 residues long.

The chain uses TRBV27 and TRBJ2-7; weak D call: TRBD2 (7 bases). Trimming left V 5 bases short and J 2 bases short, with 16 bases between. The CDR3 is made up of 15 amino acids. Germline V CDR1 and CDR2: MNHEY, SMNVEV (reference sequence). CDR3 nucleotide sequence: TGTGCCAGCAGTGCCCGAGGGGGGGGTGCCTACGAGCAGTACTTC. Encoded protein: CASSARGGGAYEQYF.

The chain joins TRBV6-1 to TRBJ2-2; D gene uncertain. The CDR3 has 12 residues. The germline gives CDR1 MNHNS, CDR2 SASEGT. The V end lost 2 bases, the J end lost 10 bases, and 8 bases lay between the germline ends. The CDR3: CASSEWTVELFF. The CDR3 coding sequence is TGTGCCAGCAGTGAATGGACGGTGGAGCTGTTTTTT.

The genes are TRBV7-9 and TRBJ2-5; 7 nucleotides line up with TRBD2. CDR1 and CDR2 from the germline V gene are SEHNR and FQNEAQ (reference sequence). V shed 4 bases and J 5 bases; nucleotides not matched to a gene: 13. The CDR3 totals 16 residues. In DNA form, the CDR3 reads TGTGCCAGCAGCTCACGGATCGACACTAGCGATGAGACCCAGTACTTC. Amino acid sequence: CASSSRIDTSDETQYF.

The chain joins TRBV4-1 to TRBJ2-7; the match to TRBD1 covers 9 bases. Trimming at V came to 1 base and at J to 4 bases, leaving 8 bases not matched to a gene. Germline values: CDR1 MGHRA, CDR2 YSYEKL. CDR3 length equals 16 residues. The CDR3 spells CASSQATGTGRYEQYF. CDR3 nucleotides: TGCGCCAGCAGCCAAGCGACCGGGACAGGGCGGTACGAGCAGTACTTC.

The V and J genes are TRBV5-8 and TRBJ1-2; D gene unclear. Looked up from germline, CDR1 is SGHTS and CDR2 is YDEGEE. This CDR3 is built from 13 residues. Deletions cut 0 bases from V and 6 bases from J, with 9 bases between. The CDR3 spells CASSLVAGHGYTF. DNA for the CDR3: TGTGCCAGCAGCTTGGTGGCGGGTCATGGCTACACCTTC.

The J gene is TRBJ2-1, the V gene TRBV18, with TRBD2 matching over 9 bases. The CDR3 loop spans 15 amino acids. Germline loops: CDR1 KGHSH, CDR2 LQKENI. Trimming took 3 bases from V and 6 from J; bases not matched to a gene: 6. CDR3 region: CASSPLAGGPNEQFF. CDR3 DNA: TGTGCCAGCTCACCTCTGGCGGGGGGGCCCAATGAGCAGTTCTTC.

The chain has TRBV9 and TRBJ1-3; D not certain. The germline gives CDR1 SGDLS, CDR2 YYNGEE. Trimming took 6 bases from V and 1 from J, leaving 11 bases between them. This CDR3 spans 14 amino acids. The CDR3, as DNA: TGTGCCAGCAATGAGGGCAGATCTGGAAACACCATATATTTT. The encoded protein is CASNEGRSGNTIYF.

V gene TRBV6-6 combines with J gene TRBJ1-6; D gene ambiguous. Trimming took off 2 bases at V and 5 bases at J, with 7 bases between the two ends. Germline-derived CDR1 and CDR2 are MNHNY and SVGAGI (reference sequence). The CDR3 spans 14 residues. CDR3 residues: CASSYDQNNSPLHF. In DNA form, the CDR3 reads TGTGCCAGCAGTTACGACCAAAATAATTCACCCCTCCACTTT.

Notes on this clone: A read error may produce the germline difference seen at one junction end. This chain joins TRBV5-6 and TRBJ2-5; 9 bases align to TRBD2. Germline V gene data show CDR1 as SGHDT and CDR2 as YYEEEE. The CDR3 is 13 amino acids. The CDR3 is CASGLAGEETQYF. CDR3 DNA sequence: TGTGCCAGCGGCTTAGCGGGGGAAGAGACCCAGTACTTC.

The V and J genes are TRBV5-1 and TRBJ1-5; D unresolved. Trimming removed 0 bases from V and 3 bases from J, with 10 bases in between. CDR3 size: 15 residues. The germline CDR1 and CDR2 sequences are SGHRS and YFSETQ. CDR3 loop: CASSLVSAPNQPQHF. The DNA for the CDR3 is TGCGCCAGCAGCTTGGTTTCGGCTCCCAATCAGCCCCAGCATTTT.

The CDR3, as DNA: TGTGCCAGCGGGAAGCGGGGGGTGGACGAGACCCAGTACTTC. Encoded protein: CASGKRGVDETQYF. The J gene is TRBJ2-5, the V gene TRBV6-6, with 9 bases identical to TRBD2. Germline trimming cut 8 bases from V and 5 bases from J; bases unmatched to any gene: 9. The germline V gene has CDR1 MNHNY and CDR2 SVGAGI (reference sequence). CDR3 length: 14 residues.

This rearrangement joins TRBV2 to TRBJ1-1, with D perhaps TRBD1 (5 bases). The CDR3 is 12 residues long. Trimming took off 4 bases at V and 11 bases at J, with 14 bases between the two ends. Germline lookup yields CDR1 SNHLY and CDR2 FYNNEI. The CDR3 DNA reads as TGTGCCAGCAGTGTTCGGGGGTCGGAGGCTTTCTTT. Amino acids: CASSVRGSEAFF.